The clone carrying this T cell receptor beta chain showed up just once. The CDR3 runs to 15 residues. V was clipped by 5 bases and J by 2 bases, with 16 bases between them. Germline-derived CDR1 and CDR2 are LNHDA and SQIVND (reference sequence). This entry is derived from a study of blood T cell repertoires in COVID-19. About the research overall: Samples taken during acute and convalescent COVID-19 were collected in the United States, Italy and Spain. Sources were T cells, B-cell-depleted T cells, or PBMCs; the material itself was cDNA or gDNA.

The authors' processing: Nucleated cell number was recorded as an estimate derived from reference gene primer amplification. Produced via immunoSEQ multiplex PCR; TCRdb's table is partial and in-frame only. Clone size and V and J calls were adopted from that table, with D and trimming inferred from the DNA. The data show under 250,000 clones, with about 88% seen just once and over 2.5% held by the top ten. The material sequenced was peripheral blood. This receptor was identified in a man aged 45-60 years who had recovered from COVID-19. The chain carries TRBV19 and TRBJ2-7; maybe TRBD2 (6 bases). In nucleotides, the CDR3 is TGTGCCAGTAGTCCGGCGAGCGGGTCCACCTACGAGCAGTACTTC. It yields the protein CASSPASGSTYEQYF. The full variable domain, with the rest looked up from reference TRBV19 and TRBJ2-7, is DGGITQSPKYLFRKEGQNVTLSCEQNLNHDAMYWYRQDPGQGLRLIYYSQIVNDFQKGDIAEGYSVSREKKESFPLTVTSAQKNPTAFYLCASSPASGSTYEQYFGPGTRLTVT.